One and the same sample provided the 25 T cell receptor beta chains below, sequenced in a study of blood T cell repertoires in COVID-19. Clones were sequenced by immunoSEQ multiplex PCR, and TCRdb holds only the in-frame ones, with some missing. The table lists some 120,000 clones, around four fifths of them singletons. The sample comprised peripheral blood. Receptor source: a human donor in a cohort sampled during active COVID-19.

The chain couples TRBV3-1 (or the pseudogene TRBV3-2) to TRBJ2-5, with 7 bases that match TRBD1. Germline lookup yields CDR1 LGHDT and CDR2 YNNKEL (reference sequence). Trimming removed 1 base from V and 5 bases from J; junction bases left unmatched: 7. The CDR3 spans 15 residues. DNA for the CDR3: TGTGCCAGCAGCCAAGGGGGACAGCCCCGGGAGACCCAGTACTTC. This translates into CASSQGGQPRETQYF.

The chain is built from TRBV7-9 and TRBJ2-1, with a possible D match to TRBD1 (6 bases). Germline CDR1 reads SEHNR; CDR2 reads FQNEAQ (reference sequence). The germline V and J ends were trimmed by 2 bases and 7 bases, with 12 bases remaining between them. The CDR3 is made up of 14 amino acids. This chain's CDR3 is CASSLSGVVNEQFF. The CDR3 DNA is TGTGCCAGCAGCTTATCAGGGGTGGTGAATGAGCAGTTCTTC.

CDR3 loop: CASSSGTLYGYTF. The CDR3 nucleotides read TGTGCCAGCAGCTCCGGGACATTGTATGGCTACACCTTC. V and J are TRBV9 and TRBJ1-2; D is possibly TRBD1 (6 bases). Trimming pared 4 bases from V and 5 bases from J, leaving 12 bases between. There are 13 residues in the CDR3. From germline, CDR1 is SGDLS and CDR2 YYNGEE.

The chain combines TRBV6-5 with TRBJ1-5, with D possibly TRBD1 on 5 matching bases. Deletions cut 6 bases from V and 4 bases from J, with 10 bases between. The CDR3 extends over 13 amino acids. The V gene's germline CDR1 is MNHEY and CDR2 SVGAGI. CDR3 region: CASRQQDNQPQHF. The CDR3 DNA reads as TGTGCCAGCAGGCAACAGGATAATCAGCCCCAGCATTTT.

This chain links TRBV7-2 with TRBJ1-4, with TRBD1 matching over 7 bases. This CDR3 contains 15 residues. The junction had 11 bases not matched to a gene; V was cut back by 5 bases and J by 8 bases. Germline values: CDR1 SGHTA, CDR2 FQGNSA. This CDR3 reads CASSDWDRGGEKLFF. CDR3 DNA: TGTGCCAGCAGCGATTGGGACAGAGGAGGAGAAAAACTGTTTTTT.

The gene calls are TRBV25-1 and TRBJ1-1, with TRBD1 identical over 7 bases. The CDR3 is 15 amino acids. Germline V CDR1 and CDR2: MGHDK, SYGVNS. Trimming took 4 bases from V and 3 from J; bases not matched to a gene: 8. In DNA form, the CDR3 reads TGTGCCAGCAGTGGCGACAGGGCTGGGGACACTGAAGCTTTCTTT. As protein: CASSGDRAGDTEAFF.

CDR3 sequence: CASSLWGVNYGYTF. As DNA, the CDR3 is TGTGCCAGCAGCTTGTGGGGGGTTAACTATGGCTACACCTTC. This chain connects TRBV5-6 to TRBJ1-2; D may be TRBD1 (5 bases). CDR1 is SGHDT, CDR2 YYEEEE, per germline. This CDR3 has 14 residues. The V end was cut by 1 base, the J end by 1 base, with 8 bases between.

The chain is built from TRBV5-4 and TRBJ2-5; a possible D gene is TRBD1 (6 bases). The CDR3 covers 13 residues. The germline V and J ends were trimmed by 1 base and 2 bases, with 6 bases remaining between them. Germline V lookup: CDR1 SGHNT, CDR2 YYREEE (reference sequence). CDR3 amino acids: CASSLRGQETQYF. The CDR3 DNA reads TGTGCCAGCAGCTTGAGGGGGCAAGAGACCCAGTACTTC.

This clone came up a few times. The V and J genes are TRBV6-6 and TRBJ1-6; D ambiguous. CDR1 and CDR2 from the germline V gene are MNHNY and SVGAGI (reference sequence). With 2 bases removed from V and 14 bases from J, the gap between germline ends came to 13 bases. The CDR3 loop spans 13 amino acids. CDR3 region: CASSYPDTATLHF. DNA for the CDR3: TGTGCCAGCAGTTACCCCGACACGGCGACCCTCCACTTT.

V usage is TRBV4-3 and J usage is TRBJ2-1, with 9 bases lining up with TRBD2. The CDR3 spans 19 residues. Unmatched junction bases numbered 14, after V lost 0 bases and J lost 5 bases. Germline assignment: CDR1 LGHNA and CDR2 YSLEER. Written as DNA, the CDR3 is TGCGCCAGCAGCCAAGATGGCCTCTTGGGCGGGGGGGCCCACAATGAGCAGTTCTTC. Translation gives CASSQDGLLGGGAHNEQFF.

This CDR3 is CASSAGAGGQSEQFF. The CDR3 DNA sequence: TGTGCCAGCAGCGCAGGAGCGGGGGGGCAAAGTGAGCAGTTCTTC. The J gene is TRBJ2-1, the V gene TRBV9; 10 nucleotides agree with TRBD2. The V gene end was trimmed by 3 bases and the J gene end by 9 bases; junction bases not matched to a gene: 9. The CDR3 length is 15 residues. Germline lookup yields CDR1 SGDLS and CDR2 YYNGEE.

A word on this clone: Additional DNA sequences in this sample encode the identical CDR3. The chain couples TRBV5-1 to TRBJ2-3, with 13 bases matching TRBD2. The CDR3 has 16 amino acids. The junction had 3 bases not matched to a gene; V was cut back by 4 bases and J by 1 base. Germline V gene data show CDR1 as SGHRS and CDR2 as YFSETQ. CDR3 in DNA: TGCGCCAGCAGCCCTGGACTAGCGGGGGGCACAGATACGCAGTATTTT. Protein product: CASSPGLAGGTDTQYF. Filled out from reference TRBV5-1 and TRBJ2-3, the complete variable domain reads KAGVTQTPRYLIKTRGQQVTLSCSPISGHRSVSWYQQTPGQGLQFLFEYFSETQRNKGNFPGRFSGRQFSNSRSEMNVSTLELGDSALYLCASSPGLAGGTDTQYFGPGTRLTVL.

In this sample, this clone turned up once. V is TRBV5-1 and J is TRBJ1-3; D remains unclear. Trimming took off 0 bases at V and 0 bases at J, with 7 bases between the two ends. CDR3 size: 15 residues. The germline gives CDR1 SGHRS, CDR2 YFSETQ. The CDR3 region is CASSLEGSSGNTIYF. The CDR3 region has the DNA TGCGCCAGCAGCTTGGAAGGGAGCTCTGGAAACACCATATATTTT.

Of note for this clone: One end of the junction does not line up with germline, which may come from a read error. The rearrangement links TRBV20-1 to TRBJ1-2; perhaps TRBD1 as D (6 bases). Germline loops: CDR1 DFQATT, CDR2 SNEGSKA (reference sequence). The CDR3 consists of 10 residues. Written as DNA, the CDR3 is TGCAGTGCCGCATCCCGGGACACTCTCTTC. Protein sequence: CSAASRDTLF.

The chain employs TRBV5-1 and TRBJ2-7; 9 bases line up with TRBD1. Germline CDR1 is SGHRS and CDR2 is YFSETQ. V shed 3 bases and J 6 bases; nucleotides not matched to a gene: 7. The CDR3 has 14 amino acids. In DNA, the CDR3 is TGCGCCAGCAGCTCGGGGACAGGGTTGCGCGAGCAGTACTTC. Amino acids: CASSSGTGLREQYF.

This clone was seen only once. V usage is TRBV10-3 and J usage is TRBJ2-3; no clear D. The CDR3 totals 12 residues. Trimming pared 3 bases from V and 4 bases from J, leaving 5 bases between. Per germline, CDR1 ENHRY and CDR2 SYGVKD. The DNA for the CDR3 is TGTGCCATCAGTGACGGAGCAGATACGCAGTATTTT. It yields the protein CAISDGADTQYF.

The CDR3: CASSQDSGYGYTF. CDR3 nucleotides: TGCGCCAGCAGCCAAGACTCAGGGTATGGCTACACCTTC. The chain recombines TRBV4-3 with TRBJ1-2; TRBD1 is a possible D gene (5 bases). Between the trimmed V and J ends, which lost 0 bases and 5 bases, there was a span of 7 bases. Looked up from germline, CDR1 is LGHNA and CDR2 is YSLEER. The CDR3 spans 13 residues.

The chain joins TRBV5-4 to TRBJ2-3; TRBD2 agrees at 11 bases. Germline V gene lookup returns CDR1 SGHNT and CDR2 YYREEE (reference sequence). This CDR3 has 16 amino acids. With 2 bases clipped from V and 4 bases from J, the junction kept 6 bases outside the gene matches. CDR3 coding DNA: TGTGCCAGCAGCTTCCTTAGCGGGGGGGCCCCAGATACGCAGTATTTT. Its protein is CASSFLSGGAPDTQYF.

Details on this clone: A read error may produce the germline difference seen at one junction end. The rearrangement links TRBV7-7 to TRBJ2-3; TRBD2 agrees at 7 bases. This CDR3 region has 19 residues. In germline, CDR1 is SSHAT, CDR2 FNYEAQ (reference sequence). CDR3 nucleotide sequence: TGTGCTAGCAGCTTATCGCGTCCGGGGGGATCCCCGGGCACAGATACGCAGTATTTT. Encoded protein: CASSLSRPGGSPGTDTQYF.

The chain uses TRBV11-2 and TRBJ1-1; 7 nucleotides agree with TRBD1. This CDR3 is built from 14 residues. Unmatched junction bases numbered 3, after V lost 5 bases and J lost 0 bases. In germline, CDR1 is SGHAT, CDR2 FQNNGV. The CDR3 spells CASSADRVNTEAFF. In DNA, the CDR3 is TGTGCCAGCAGCGCCGACAGGGTGAACACTGAAGCTTTCTTT.

The J gene is TRBJ1-1, the V gene TRBV9; D may be TRBD1 (6 bases). From germline, CDR1 is SGDLS and CDR2 YYNGEE. Trimming stripped 3 bases from V and 1 base from J, with 7 bases between. The CDR3 length is 13 residues. Here the CDR3 DNA reads TGTGCCAGCAGCGAGGGACAGAACACTGAAGCTTTCTTT. Its translation: CASSEGQNTEAFF.

The chain joins TRBV5-1 to TRBJ2-2, with 9 bases that match TRBD1. The V gene end was trimmed by 4 bases and the J gene end by 4 bases; junction bases not matched to a gene: 5. This CDR3 comprises 15 residues. Germline CDR1 reads SGHRS; CDR2 reads YFSETQ. The CDR3 nucleotides are TGCGCCAGCAGCACAGGGGGCGCGGGCACCGGGGAGCTGTTTTTT. Residues: CASSTGGAGTGELFF.

The rearrangement links TRBV2 to TRBJ1-4, with 10 bases lining up with TRBD1. V lost 6 bases, J lost 0 bases, and 7 bases stayed unmatched. Germline CDR1 and CDR2: SNHLY and FYNNEI. The length of the CDR3 is 17 residues. In DNA, the CDR3 is TGTGCCAGCAGCGGGGACAGGGGAGTCTCAACTAATGAAAAACTGTTTTTT. This gives the protein CASSGDRGVSTNEKLFF.

The chain links TRBV10-3 to TRBJ1-1; 8 positions agree with TRBD1. The junction had 10 bases not matched to a gene; V was cut back by 9 bases and J by 4 bases. The CDR3 is 14 amino acids. Germline loops: CDR1 ENHRY, CDR2 SYGVKD. The CDR3 loop reads CAINDRGMATEAFF. The CDR3 bases are TGTGCCATAAACGACAGGGGTATGGCCACTGAAGCTTTCTTT.

This clone was seen more than once but under ten times. The chain is built from TRBV11-2 and TRBJ1-1; D remains unclear. Trimming stripped 1 base from V and 5 bases from J, with 8 bases between. The V gene's germline CDR1 is SGHAT and CDR2 FQNNGV. This CDR3 has 13 amino acids. CDR3: CASSLVGGTEAFF. CDR3 nucleotide sequence: TGTGCCAGCAGCTTAGTGGGAGGGACTGAAGCTTTCTTT.